These T cell receptor beta chains were read from a single sample in a study of blood T cell repertoires in COVID-19. The data were produced by immunoSEQ multiplex PCR, yet TCRdb's version contains in-frame clones alone and is incomplete. The repertoire consists of fewer than 450,000 clones, with around 88% occurring once and the leading ten covering over 10%. Sequencing was done on a sample of peripheral blood. Source of these receptors: a woman in her 50s with COVID-19, enrolled during active disease. Both conserved end residues are trimmed from each CDR3. The order of the fields is V gene, CDR3 length, J gene, CDR3 protein.

>TRBV5-1|13|TRBJ2-7
ASSPDWPEGYEQY
>TRBV2|13|TRBJ2-2
ASSERRDSVGELF
>TRBV4-1|14|TRBJ2-7
ASSQDYSDSSYEQY
>TRBV29-1|11|TRBJ1-5
SVTTAGKQPQH
>TRBV30|12|TRBJ2-3
AWGQTGWRDTQY
>TRBV30|13|TRBJ1-2
AWSPGGGVPGSYT
>TRBV9|14|TRBJ2-3
ASSAPGGYSTDTQY
>TRBV6-5|9|TRBJ2-1
ASSQGREQF
>TRBV2|12|TRBJ1-1
ASSPGHSGTEAF
>TRBV11-3|13|TRBJ2-2
ASSLEGSSTGELF
>TRBV14|16|TRBJ2-2
ASSQGSRTGRSTGELF
>TRBV6-6|14|TRBJ1-2
ASSYPGQGADYGYT
>TRBV7-9|14|TRBJ2-2
ASSSPPGGGTGELF
>TRBV7-3|12|TRBJ2-3
ASSRQGRTDTQY
>TRBV7-2|13|TRBJ2-3
ASSTGLAGTDTQY
>TRBV5-4|13|TRBJ2-7
ASSLNPGQSYEQY
>TRBV5-1|11|TRBJ1-4
ASSLEPSGKLF
>TRBV11-3|11|TRBJ2-1
ASSPGSYNEQF
>TRBV6-4|13|TRBJ1-5
ASKRDRGRTQPQH
>TRBV18|13|TRBJ1-3
ASSPRSGDGNTIY
>TRBV24-1|13|TRBJ2-5
ATSDSLGGEETQY
>TRBV7-9|11|TRBJ2-1
ASRFSGAHEQF
>TRBV27|11|TRBJ1-2
ASSFSQGGGYT
>TRBV5-8|13|TRBJ2-7
ASSLGGHSFYEQY
>TRBV6-6|13|TRBJ1-1
ASSQLDTVNTEAF
>TRBV10-3|12|TRBJ1-1
AISDQGAYTEAF
>TRBV18|14|TRBJ1-1
ASSPVGRVRDTEAF
>TRBV18|14|TRBJ2-3
ASSPRAGGNTDTQY
>TRBV24-1|12|TRBJ2-1
ATSQSRRYNEQF
>TRBV9|15|TRBJ2-6
ASSVASGGSGANVLT
>TRBV7-3|12|TRBJ1-1
ASSLMDRSTEAF
>TRBV7-3|14|TRBJ2-3
ASSLDGGADFDTQY
>TRBV5-1|12|TRBJ2-2
ASRLDRGAGELF
>TRBV12-3/TRBV12-4|10|TRBJ1-3
ASLSTGNTIY
>TRBV5-1|14|TRBJ2-2
ASSIPPERNTGELF
>TRBV7-6|13|TRBJ2-7
ASSSGQVQDIEQY
>TRBV5-1|12|TRBJ2-7
ASSLATGAQEQY
>TRBV5-1|12|TRBJ2-2
ARRRQGATGELF
>TRBV20-1|11|TRBJ2-1
SASEGEEPEQF
>TRBV3-1/TRBV3-2|12|TRBJ2-5
ASSRRQGGETQY